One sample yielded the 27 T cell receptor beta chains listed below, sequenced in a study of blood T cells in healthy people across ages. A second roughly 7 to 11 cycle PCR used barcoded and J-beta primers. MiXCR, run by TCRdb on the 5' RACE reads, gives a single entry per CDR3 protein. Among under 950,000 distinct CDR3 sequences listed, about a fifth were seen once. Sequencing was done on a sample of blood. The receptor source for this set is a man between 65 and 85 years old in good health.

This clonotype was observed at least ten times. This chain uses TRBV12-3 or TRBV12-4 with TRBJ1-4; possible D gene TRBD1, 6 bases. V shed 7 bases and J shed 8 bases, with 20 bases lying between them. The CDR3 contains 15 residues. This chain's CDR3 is CASKKWGATTEKLFF. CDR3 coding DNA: TGTGCCAGCAAAAAATGGGGGGCGACAACGGAAAAACTGTTTTTT.

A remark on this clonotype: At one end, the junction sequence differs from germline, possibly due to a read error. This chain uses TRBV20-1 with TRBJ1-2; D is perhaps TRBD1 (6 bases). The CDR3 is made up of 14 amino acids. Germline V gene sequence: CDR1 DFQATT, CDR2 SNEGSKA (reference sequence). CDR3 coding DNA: TGCAGTGCTAGCCTCAGGGGAGAGGACTACGGCTACACCTTC. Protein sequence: CSASLRGEDYGYTF.

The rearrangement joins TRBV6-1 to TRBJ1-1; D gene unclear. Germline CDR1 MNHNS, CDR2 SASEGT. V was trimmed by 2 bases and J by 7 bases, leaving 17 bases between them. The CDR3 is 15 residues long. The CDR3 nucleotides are TGTGCCAGCAGTGAAAGGGCAGGTGGAGGAGATGAAGCTTTCTTT. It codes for CASSERAGGGDEAFF.

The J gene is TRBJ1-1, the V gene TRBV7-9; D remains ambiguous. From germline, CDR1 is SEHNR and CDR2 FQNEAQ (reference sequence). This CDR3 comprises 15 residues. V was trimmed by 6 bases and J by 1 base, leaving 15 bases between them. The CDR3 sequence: CASRSAARGNTEAFF. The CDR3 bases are TGTGCCAGCAGGTCTGCCGCCCGGGGGAACACTGAAGCTTTCTTT.

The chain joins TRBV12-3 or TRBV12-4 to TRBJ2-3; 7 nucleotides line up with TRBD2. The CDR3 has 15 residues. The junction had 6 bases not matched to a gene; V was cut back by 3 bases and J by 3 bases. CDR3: CASSFEGGATDTQYF. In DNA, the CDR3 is TGTGCCAGCAGTTTTGAGGGAGGGGCGACAGATACGCAGTATTTT.

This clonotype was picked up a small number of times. The DNA of the CDR3 is TGTGCCAGCAGCTCCGGGACAGGGGGAGGTAGCTATGGCTACACCTTC. It translates to CASSSGTGGGSYGYTF. The V and J genes are TRBV5-5 and TRBJ1-2; 11 bases are shared with TRBD1. The germline V gene has CDR1 SGHKS and CDR2 YYEKEE (reference sequence). Trimming at V came to 3 bases and at J to 4 bases, leaving 8 bases not matched to a gene. There are 16 residues in the CDR3.

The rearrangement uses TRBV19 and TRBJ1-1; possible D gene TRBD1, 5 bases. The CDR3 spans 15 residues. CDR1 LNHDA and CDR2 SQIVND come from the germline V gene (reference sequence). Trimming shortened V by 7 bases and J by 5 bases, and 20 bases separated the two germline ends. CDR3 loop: CASTELAGDGTEAFF. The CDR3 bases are TGTGCCAGTACCGAGCTCGCGGGGGATGGGACTGAAGCTTTCTTT.

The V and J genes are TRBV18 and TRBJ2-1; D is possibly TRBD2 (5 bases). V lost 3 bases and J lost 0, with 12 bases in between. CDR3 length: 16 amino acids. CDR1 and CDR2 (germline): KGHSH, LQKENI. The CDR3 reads CASSPRVQGSYNEQFF. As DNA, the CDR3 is TGTGCCAGCTCACCGAGGGTCCAAGGCTCCTACAATGAGCAGTTCTTC.

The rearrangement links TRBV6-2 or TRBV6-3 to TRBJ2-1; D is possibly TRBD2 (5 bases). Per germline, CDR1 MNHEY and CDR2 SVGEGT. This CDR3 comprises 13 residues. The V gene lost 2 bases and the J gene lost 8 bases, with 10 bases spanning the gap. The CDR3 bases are TGTGCCAGCAGTTACGGGCTAGCCCATGAGCAGTTCTTC. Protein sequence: CASSYGLAHEQFF.

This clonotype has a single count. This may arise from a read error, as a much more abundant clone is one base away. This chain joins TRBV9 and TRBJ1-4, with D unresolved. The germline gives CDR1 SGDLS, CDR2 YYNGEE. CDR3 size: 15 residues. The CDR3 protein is CASSVVGNANEKLLF. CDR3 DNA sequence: TGTGCCAGCAGCGTAGTAGGTAACGCTAATGAAAAACTGCTTTTT.

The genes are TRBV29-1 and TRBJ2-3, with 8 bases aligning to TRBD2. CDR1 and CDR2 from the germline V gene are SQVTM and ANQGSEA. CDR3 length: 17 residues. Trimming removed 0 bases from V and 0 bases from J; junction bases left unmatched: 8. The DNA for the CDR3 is TGCAGCGTTGAAGATCGGGCGGGGGGCCGAAGCACAGATACGCAGTATTTT. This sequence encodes CSVEDRAGGRSTDTQYF.

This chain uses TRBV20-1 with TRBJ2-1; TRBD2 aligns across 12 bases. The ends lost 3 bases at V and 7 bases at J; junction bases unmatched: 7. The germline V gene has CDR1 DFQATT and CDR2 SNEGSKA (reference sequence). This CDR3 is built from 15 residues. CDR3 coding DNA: TGCAGTGCTAGTAGGTGGCTAGCGGGAGGGAATGAGCAGTTCTTC. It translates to CSASRWLAGGNEQFF.

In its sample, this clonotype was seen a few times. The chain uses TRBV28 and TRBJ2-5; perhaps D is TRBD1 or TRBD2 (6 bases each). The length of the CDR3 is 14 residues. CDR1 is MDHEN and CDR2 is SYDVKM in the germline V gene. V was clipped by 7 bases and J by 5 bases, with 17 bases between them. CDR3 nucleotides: TGTGCCAGCAACCGAGCCCTAGGGGGGGAGACCCAGTACTTC. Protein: CASNRALGGETQYF. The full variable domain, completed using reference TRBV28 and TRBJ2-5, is DVKVTQSSRYLVKRTGEKVFLECVQDMDHENMFWYRQDPGLGLRLIYFSYDVKMKEKGDIPEGYSVSREKKERFSLILESASTNQTSMYLCASNRALGGETQYFGPGTRLLVL.

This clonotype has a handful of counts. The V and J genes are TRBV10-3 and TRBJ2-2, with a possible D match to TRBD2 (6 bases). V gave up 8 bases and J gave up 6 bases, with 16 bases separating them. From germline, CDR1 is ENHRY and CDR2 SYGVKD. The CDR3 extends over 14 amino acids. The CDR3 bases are TGTGCCATCGGGACTGTCCCCTCGGCCGGGGAGCTGTTTTTT. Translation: CAIGTVPSAGELFF.

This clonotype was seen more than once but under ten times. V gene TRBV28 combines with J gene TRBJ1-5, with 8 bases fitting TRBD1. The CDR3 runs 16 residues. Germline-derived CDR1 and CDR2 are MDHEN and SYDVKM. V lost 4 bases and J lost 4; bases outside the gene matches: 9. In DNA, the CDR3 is TGTGCCAGCAGTTCCCCAAGACAGGGGCAAAATCAGCCCCAGCATTTT. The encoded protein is CASSSPRQGQNQPQHF.

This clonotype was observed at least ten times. The CDR3 is CASSSGTGISLAKNIQYF. The CDR3 nucleotides are TGTGCCAGCAGCTCCGGGACAGGGATTTCTCTAGCCAAAAACATTCAGTACTTC. J is TRBJ2-4 and V is TRBV28; 9 bases fit TRBD1. The CDR3 runs 18 residues. Germline CDR1 is MDHEN and CDR2 is SYDVKM. J gave up 0 bases and V 6 bases, and 12 bases lay outside the gene matches.

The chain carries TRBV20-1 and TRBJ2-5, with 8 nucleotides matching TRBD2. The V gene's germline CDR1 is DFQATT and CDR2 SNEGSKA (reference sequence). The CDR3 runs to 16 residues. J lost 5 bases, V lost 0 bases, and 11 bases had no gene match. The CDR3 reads CSARDQGLAGGETQYF. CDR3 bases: TGCAGTGCTAGAGATCAGGGCCTAGCGGGCGGCGAGACCCAGTACTTC.

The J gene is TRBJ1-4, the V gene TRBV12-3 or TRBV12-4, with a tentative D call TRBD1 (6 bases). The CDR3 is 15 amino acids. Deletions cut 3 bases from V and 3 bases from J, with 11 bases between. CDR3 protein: CASSLRGGANEKLFF. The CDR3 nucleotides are TGTGCCAGCAGTTTGAGGGGGGGTGCTAATGAAAAACTGTTTTTT.

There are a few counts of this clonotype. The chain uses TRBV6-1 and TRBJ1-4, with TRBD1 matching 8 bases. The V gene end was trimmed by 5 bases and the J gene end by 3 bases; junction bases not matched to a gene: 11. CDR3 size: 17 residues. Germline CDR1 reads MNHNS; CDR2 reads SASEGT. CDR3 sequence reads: CASSRRTGKSANEKLFF. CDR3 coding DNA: TGTGCCAGCAGTCGAAGGACAGGGAAATCGGCTAATGAAAAACTGTTTTTT.

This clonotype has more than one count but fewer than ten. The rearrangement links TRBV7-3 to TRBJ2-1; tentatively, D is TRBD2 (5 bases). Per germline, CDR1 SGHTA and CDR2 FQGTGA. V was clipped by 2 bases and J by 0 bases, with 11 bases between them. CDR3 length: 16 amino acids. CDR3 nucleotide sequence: TGTGCCAGCAGCTTAGTTAGCGTGGGCTCCTACAATGAGCAGTTCTTC. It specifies CASSLVSVGSYNEQFF.

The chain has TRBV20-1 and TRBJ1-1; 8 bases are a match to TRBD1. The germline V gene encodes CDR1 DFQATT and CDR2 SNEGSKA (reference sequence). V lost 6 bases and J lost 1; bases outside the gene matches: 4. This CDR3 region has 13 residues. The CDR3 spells CSADRGRNTEAFF. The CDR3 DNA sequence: TGCAGTGCCGACAGGGGCCGGAACACTGAAGCTTTCTTT.

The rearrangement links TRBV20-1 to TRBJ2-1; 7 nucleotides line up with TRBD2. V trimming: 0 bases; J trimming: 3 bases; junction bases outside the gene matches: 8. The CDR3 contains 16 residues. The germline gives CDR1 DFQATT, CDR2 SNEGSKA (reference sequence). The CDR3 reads CSARDWSSGDYNEQFF. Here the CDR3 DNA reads TGCAGTGCTAGAGATTGGTCTAGCGGAGACTACAATGAGCAGTTCTTC.

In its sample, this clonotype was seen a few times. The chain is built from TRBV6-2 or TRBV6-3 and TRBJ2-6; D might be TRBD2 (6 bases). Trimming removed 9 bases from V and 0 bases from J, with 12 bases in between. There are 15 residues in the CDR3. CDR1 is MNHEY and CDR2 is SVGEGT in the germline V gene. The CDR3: CASGTPASGANVLTF. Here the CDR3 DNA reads TGTGCCAGTGGGACTCCTGCCTCTGGGGCCAACGTCCTGACTTTC.

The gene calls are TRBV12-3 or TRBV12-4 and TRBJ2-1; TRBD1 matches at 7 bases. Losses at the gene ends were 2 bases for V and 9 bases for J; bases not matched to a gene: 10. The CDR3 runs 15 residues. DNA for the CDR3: TGTGCCAGCAGTTTAACAGGGGCCAATCTCCCTGAGCAGTTCTTC. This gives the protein CASSLTGANLPEQFF.

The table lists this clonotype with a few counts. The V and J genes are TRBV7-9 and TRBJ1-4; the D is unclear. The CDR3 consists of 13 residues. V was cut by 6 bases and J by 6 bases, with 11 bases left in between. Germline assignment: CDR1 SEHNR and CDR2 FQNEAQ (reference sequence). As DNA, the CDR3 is TGTGCCAGCAGGGCGGTGTCTCATGAAAAACTGTTTTTT. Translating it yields CASRAVSHEKLFF.

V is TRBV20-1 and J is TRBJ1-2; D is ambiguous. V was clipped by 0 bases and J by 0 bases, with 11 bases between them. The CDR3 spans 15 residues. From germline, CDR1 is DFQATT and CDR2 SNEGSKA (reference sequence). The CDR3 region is CSARDQQRANYGYTF. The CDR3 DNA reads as TGCAGTGCTAGAGATCAGCAGCGAGCTAACTATGGCTACACCTTC.

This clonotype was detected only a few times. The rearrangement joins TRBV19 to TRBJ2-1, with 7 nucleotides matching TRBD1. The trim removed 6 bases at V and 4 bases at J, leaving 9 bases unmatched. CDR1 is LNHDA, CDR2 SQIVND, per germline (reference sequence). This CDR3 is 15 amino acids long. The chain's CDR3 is CASRGDSQYYNEQFF. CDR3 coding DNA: TGTGCCAGTAGGGGGGACAGCCAGTATTACAATGAGCAGTTCTTC.